This TCR beta chain emerged from a study of blood T cell repertoires in COVID-19 (dated by TCRdb to the early 2020s). Broadly, across the study: Samples covering the acute and convalescent phases of COVID-19 were provided by collaborators in the United States, Italy and Spain. The material from the prospective study consisted of cDNA or gDNA derived from T cells, B-cell-depleted T cells, or PBMCs. Subjects who had been exposed to COVID-19, were actively infected with it, or had recovered from it provided the deeply sampled blood TCRbeta repertoires that made up the dataset. A freely available public database, intended as a resource for researchers studying the immune response to SARS-CoV-2, is where the repertoires were released. Samples were obtained from the ongoing ImmuneRACE study (first 160 participants) and from 950 to 1,500 subjects provided by 6 global collaborators. A de-identified subject ID, COVID-19 status, age in years and sex were almost always included in the sample metadata. Where available, HLA class I and class II types were taken from metadata supplied by the sample provider and were not determined by assay-based typing.

A note on this clone: The specificity of this receptor is unknown. No much larger clone exists at a distance of one base, and base qualities are not known.

What the study reported, not specific to this receptor: The amount of clinical and demographic metadata varied by source and participant and was provided uncurated.

In the prospective study, participants were about 18 to 90 years old, resided in under 30 geographic areas of the United States, and were enrolled through a virtual design. Cohort assignment in the prospective study relied on participant-reported clinical history from a screening survey and a study questionnaire. Mobile phlebotomists in the prospective study collected whole blood, serum and a nasopharyngeal or oropharyngeal swab from every participant. Prospective study participants could optionally give additional blood draws and questionnaires over an approximately 2-month period. Prospective study blood samples were shipped either frozen or at room temperature before DNA extraction. V loses 5 bases at its end and J loses 12 bases; junction bases beyond the gene matches: 9. The CDR3 holds 14 amino acids from the cysteine to the phenylalanine. Only the CDR3 region is kept as DNA, spanning 42 bases read in frame from base 1. Based on the germline V gene, the CDR1 and CDR2 sequences are KGHSH and LQKENI.

TCRbeta CDR3 regions were amplified from genomic DNA by means of the immunoSEQ Assay, a bias-controlled multiplex PCR. In the authors' own workflow: Nucleated cell counts per sample were estimated from amplification of reference gene primers within the assay. Sequence reads were collapsed and filtered to measure the absolute abundance of every unique TCRbeta CDR3 rearrangement. For each sample, productive Simpson clonality was calculated by taking the square root of Simpson's diversity index across productive rearrangements. TCRdb took this table from immuneACCESS and kept in-frame rearrangements with V and J called. Such tables lack part of the clones; where checked against another copy, unresolved V genes explain under half of the gap, and the rest is unexplained. That table furnishes V, J and clone size, whereas the DNA furnished D and trimming. For this sample the table gives 300,000 to 500,000 clones, of which 88% were detected only once. The ten top clones hold approximately 0.96% of the sample.

Material: PBMCs or T cells enriched from blood (not recorded which). The origin of this receptor is a woman between 25 and 40 years old with acute COVID-19. Recombination connected TRBV18 to TRBJ1-6; TRBD1 lines up with 8 middle nucleotides. The DNA sequence is given as TGTGCCAGCTCAGAGGGACAGGCCGTGGTACCCCTCCACTTT. It translates as CASSEGQAVVPLHF. Outside the CDR3, residues come from the reference TRBV18 and TRBJ1-6 proteins, so the full variable domain is: NAGVMQNPRHLVRRRGQEARLRCSPMKGHSHVYWYRQLPEEGLKFMVYLQKENIIDESGMPKERFSAEFPKEGPSILRIQQVVRGDSAAYFCASSEGQAVVPLHFGNGTRLTVT.